The rows below give T cell receptor beta chains drawn from one sample of a study of response to subunit inactivated influenza vaccine. TCRdb re-analysed the RT-PCR reads in MiXCR, keeping a single row per CDR3 protein. The repertoire includes 650,000 to 800,000 distinct CDR3 sequences, roughly 13% of them detected once, and around 6.5% sits in the top ten. The input for sequencing was PBMCs from blood, taken about 14 days before vaccination. Source of these receptors: a man aged 50-59 years who received an inactivated influenza vaccine. Each CDR3 is given with its conserved first and last residue. Each record gives: D gene, V gene, J gene, clone size, CDR3 DNA, CDR3 protein. D genes are given only for firm matches. Size is stated for part of the rows, as once, few or many counts, or as a class when the clone is expanded.

D: -
V: TRBV11-2
J: TRBJ2-1
size: few
DNA: TGTGCCAGCATCTCTGGGACGAATCCTTTGAATGAGCAGTTCTTC
CDR3: CASISGTNPLNEQFF

D: TRBD2
V: TRBV11-1
J: TRBJ2-5
size: few
DNA: TGTGCCAGCAGCCCGCACTGGGTAGCGGGGGAAGAGACCCAGTACTTC
CDR3: CASSPHWVAGEETQYF

D: -
V: TRBV7-2
J: TRBJ1-1
size: many
DNA: TGTGCCAGCAGCCCTCGGGGGGCGCCAAACACTGAAGCTTTCTTT
CDR3: CASSPRGAPNTEAFF

D: TRBD2
V: TRBV5-1
J: TRBJ2-5
size: many
DNA: TGCGCCAGCAGCACCGGCGGGACTCTGGGACTAGCGGGACAAGAGACCCAGTACTTC
CDR3: CASSTGGTLGLAGQETQYF

D: -
V: TRBV12-3/TRBV12-4
J: TRBJ1-5
size: -
DNA: TGTGCCAGCAGCCCGGCTGTCAATCAGCCCCAGCATTTT
CDR3: CASSPAVNQPQHF

D: TRBD1
V: TRBV10-3
J: TRBJ2-1
size: few
DNA: TGTGCCATCAGTTTTTCCCAGGGGGTGAATGAGCAGTTCTTC
CDR3: CAISFSQGVNEQFF

D: -
V: TRBV20-1
J: TRBJ2-2
size: few
DNA: TGCAGTGCTAGTCCTTGGGGAGGGGGTGGTACCGGGGAGCTGTTTTTT
CDR3: CSASPWGGGGTGELFF

D: -
V: TRBV4-3
J: TRBJ2-3
size: -
DNA: TGCGCCAGCAGCCGAGACCCAAAGTTCACAGATACGCAGTATTTT
CDR3: CASSRDPKFTDTQYF

D: TRBD1
V: TRBV15
J: TRBJ1-4
size: few
DNA: TGTGCCACCAGCAGCACAGACAGGGTAGGGGCAACTAATGAAAAACTGTTTTTT
CDR3: CATSSTDRVGATNEKLFF

D: -
V: TRBV15
J: TRBJ2-1
size: few
DNA: TGTGCCACCAGCAGAGACCCCGGGACCCTTCTAACCTTC
CDR3: CATSRDPGTLLTF

D: -
V: TRBV6-2/TRBV6-3
J: TRBJ1-1
size: few
DNA: TGTGCCAGCAGTTCCGACAGGATGAACACTGAAGCTTTCTTT
CDR3: CASSSDRMNTEAFF